This TCR beta chain originates from a study of blood T cell repertoires in COVID-19. Authors' processing steps: Amplification of reference gene primers provided the estimated nucleated cell counts. Some clones are missing from TCRdb's copy, which holds only in-frame ones; the method was immunoSEQ multiplex PCR. V, J and clone size are taken as reported in that table, and D and trimming were inferred from the DNA itself. This sample has around 300,000 clones, with around 89% found just once. Those enrolled, adults aged about 18 to 89 years, came from around 25 US areas. Recovered Cohort 3 donors showed two negative PCRs, clearance, or symptom resolution. Sequenced: PBMCs or T cells enriched from blood (not recorded which). The TCR sequence derives from a woman aged 50 to 60 who had recovered from COVID-19.

The CDR3 DNA reads TGTGCCAGCAGCCCTCGAGCAGGGGGTTCACCCCTCCACTTT. As protein: CASSPRAGGSPLHF. This chain uses TRBV5-8 with TRBJ1-6, with 7 bases fitting TRBD1. Per the germline V gene, CDR1 is SGHTS and CDR2 is YDEGEE. The V segment lost 4 bases and the J segment 9 bases; nucleotides outside the gene matches: 7. The CDR3 is 14 residues long.